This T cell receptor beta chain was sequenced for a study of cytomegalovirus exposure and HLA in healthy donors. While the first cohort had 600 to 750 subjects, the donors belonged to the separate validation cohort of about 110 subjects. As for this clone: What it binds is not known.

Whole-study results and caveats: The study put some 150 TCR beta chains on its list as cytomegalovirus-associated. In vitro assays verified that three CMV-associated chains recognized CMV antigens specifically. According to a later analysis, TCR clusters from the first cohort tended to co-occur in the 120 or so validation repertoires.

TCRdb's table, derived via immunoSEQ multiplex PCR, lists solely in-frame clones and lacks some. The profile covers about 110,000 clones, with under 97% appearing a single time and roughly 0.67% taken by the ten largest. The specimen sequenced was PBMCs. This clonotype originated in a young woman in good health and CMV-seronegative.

CDR3 in DNA: TGCGCCAGCAGTGGTTTCGGGACAGGGTGGAATGAGCAGTTCTTC. Residues: CASSGFGTGWNEQFF. The V call is TRBV5-1, the J call TRBJ2-1, with 9 nucleotides matching TRBD1. J lost 7 bases, V lost 5 bases, and 10 bases had no gene match. The germline CDR1 and CDR2 sequences are SGHRS and YFSETQ. The CDR3 runs to 15 residues.